This T cell receptor beta chain emerged from a study of T-cell reconstitution after alpha-beta-depleted transplantation in children. Study-level findings and limits: T-cell numbers and diversity, one year after transplant, stemmed largely from T cells that were newly produced. Some patients' high day-60 TCRbeta diversity was attributed to recipient cells surviving conditioning. The study reportedly traced alpha-beta T cells about two months after transplant to several hundred expanded graft clones.

As to this clonotype: Its cognate antigen is unknown.

Using unique molecular identifiers, the investigators prepared the TCRbeta library. From the PCR reads, TCRdb called clonotypes with MiXCR, one entry per CDR3 protein. The top ten hold 35% of the sample, which has more than 200,000 distinct CDR3 sequences, under 8.5% seen once. The CDR3 length is 16 residues. V lost 7 bases, J lost 0 bases, and 6 bases stayed unmatched. Germline V gene lookup returns CDR1 KGHDR and CDR2 SFDVKD. V gene TRBV24-1 combines with J gene TRBJ2-1, with 9 bases aligning to TRBD2. Material: PBMCs, mostly from graft donor cells, obtained 360 days after TCRalphabeta/CD19-depleted stem cell transplant. This clonotype originated in a male patient aged 2 to 9 who had a stem cell transplant for acute myeloid leukemia, so the T cells may come from the graft donor. Here the CDR3 reads CATSPNSGSSYNEQFF. In DNA form, the CDR3 reads TGTGCCACCAGCCCTAATAGCGGGAGCTCCTACAATGAGCAGTTCTTC.